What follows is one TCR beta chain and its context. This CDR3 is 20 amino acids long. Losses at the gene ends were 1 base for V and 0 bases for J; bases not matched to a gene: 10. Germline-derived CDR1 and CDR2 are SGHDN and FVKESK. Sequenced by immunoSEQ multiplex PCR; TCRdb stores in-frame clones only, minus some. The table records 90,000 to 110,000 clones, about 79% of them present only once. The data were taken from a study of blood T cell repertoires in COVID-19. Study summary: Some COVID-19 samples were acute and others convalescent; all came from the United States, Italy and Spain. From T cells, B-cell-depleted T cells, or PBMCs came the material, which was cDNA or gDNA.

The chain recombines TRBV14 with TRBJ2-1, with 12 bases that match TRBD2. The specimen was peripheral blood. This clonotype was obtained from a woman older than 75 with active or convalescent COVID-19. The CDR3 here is CASSQVSGLAGLSSYNEQFF. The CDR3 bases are TGTGCCAGCAGCCAAGTATCGGGACTAGCGGGTTTAAGCTCCTACAATGAGCAGTTCTTC.